This is a list of T cell receptor beta chains from one sample in a study of blood T cell repertoires in COVID-19. The assay was immunoSEQ multiplex PCR, and TCRdb's table has in-frame clones only and misses some. This sample has 210,000 or so clones, with about 90% found just once. The sample taken for sequencing was peripheral blood. These receptors came from a woman aged 55 to 70 with acute or convalescent COVID-19. The CDR3 runs from the conserved cysteine through the conserved F or W. A D gene is named only where the DNA matches it firmly. The size entry is marked missing in some rows and otherwise reads once, few, many or a size class.

clone size: once; D gene: TRBD1; J gene: TRBJ1-3; V gene: TRBV2; CDR3 DNA: TGTGCCAGTTCCGGGACAGGAGGAAACACCATATATTTT; CDR3 protein: CASSGTGGNTIYF
clone size: -; D gene: -; J gene: TRBJ2-1; V gene: TRBV21-1; CDR3 DNA: TGTGCCAGCAGCGTGAAACTGTGTGAGGTAGGCGATGAGCAGTTCTTC; CDR3 protein: CASSVKLCEVGDEQFF
clone size: once; D gene: TRBD1; J gene: TRBJ1-1; V gene: TRBV6-5; CDR3 DNA: TGTGCCAGCAGAACCGCCGGGACAGGGTTCCCTGAAGCTTTCTTT; CDR3 protein: CASRTAGTGFPEAFF
clone size: -; D gene: TRBD1; J gene: TRBJ2-7; V gene: TRBV7-8; CDR3 DNA: TGTGCCAGCAGCTTAAGGGACAGGGGGTTCTACGAGCAGTACTTC; CDR3 protein: CASSLRDRGFYEQYF
clone size: -; D gene: -; J gene: TRBJ1-5; V gene: TRBV7-9; CDR3 DNA: TGTGCCAGCAGCCTCGGCGGTTATAGCAATCAGCCCCAGCATTTT; CDR3 protein: CASSLGGYSNQPQHF
clone size: -; D gene: -; J gene: TRBJ1-2; V gene: TRBV11-2; CDR3 DNA: TGTGCCAGCAGCCCTGGTTCAGGGGAGGGCTATGGCTACACCTTC; CDR3 protein: CASSPGSGEGYGYTF
clone size: -; D gene: TRBD1; J gene: TRBJ1-6; V gene: TRBV30; CDR3 DNA: TGTGCCTGGGATGGCAGCAGGGGGGAGGTCGTTAATTCACCCCTCCACTTT; CDR3 protein: CAWDGSRGEVVNSPLHF
clone size: -; D gene: TRBD1; J gene: TRBJ1-3; V gene: TRBV7-9; CDR3 DNA: TGTGCCAGCACCAAGGACAGGGCTGGAAACACCATATATTTT; CDR3 protein: CASTKDRAGNTIYF
clone size: few; D gene: TRBD1; J gene: TRBJ2-7; V gene: TRBV28; CDR3 DNA: TGTGCCAGCAGTCCAATGACAGGGGGGAACCCCGAGCAGTACTTC; CDR3 protein: CASSPMTGGNPEQYF
clone size: once; D gene: TRBD1; J gene: TRBJ1-2; V gene: TRBV5-1; CDR3 DNA: TGCGCCAGCAGCACCCGACAGGGGTCTCCCTATGGCTACACCTTC; CDR3 protein: CASSTRQGSPYGYTF
clone size: -; D gene: -; J gene: TRBJ2-7; V gene: TRBV7-9; CDR3 DNA: TGTGCCAGCAGCTTAGCGACAAGCACCTACGAGCAGTACTTC; CDR3 protein: CASSLATSTYEQYF
clone size: few; D gene: -; J gene: TRBJ2-7; V gene: TRBV7-2; CDR3 DNA: TGTGCCAGCAGCCCCAGGGGGAGGGAGCAGTACTTC; CDR3 protein: CASSPRGREQYF
clone size: -; D gene: -; J gene: TRBJ1-5; V gene: TRBV6-6; CDR3 DNA: TGTGCCAGCAGTTACGAGGTTTGGCAGCCCCAGCATTTT; CDR3 protein: CASSYEVWQPQHF
clone size: -; D gene: TRBD1; J gene: TRBJ1-1; V gene: TRBV5-6; CDR3 DNA: TGTGCCAGCAGCTTGGTGCGGACAGGGGGTTCAACTGAAGCTTTCTTT; CDR3 protein: CASSLVRTGGSTEAFF
clone size: -; D gene: TRBD2; J gene: TRBJ2-1; V gene: TRBV7-6; CDR3 DNA: TGTGCCAGCAGCTTAGATCCAACTAGCGGGGGGCCGTACAATGAGCAGTTCTTC; CDR3 protein: CASSLDPTSGGPYNEQFF
clone size: -; D gene: -; J gene: TRBJ1-2; V gene: TRBV27; CDR3 DNA: TGTGCCAGCACCGCGGGGCTAGGAGCTAACTATGGCTACACCTTC; CDR3 protein: CASTAGLGANYGYTF
clone size: -; D gene: -; J gene: TRBJ1-2; V gene: TRBV4-2; CDR3 DNA: TGTGCCAGCAGCCGCGAGGCGAGGACAGCAGCTCCCTATGGCTACACCTTC; CDR3 protein: CASSREARTAAPYGYTF
clone size: -; D gene: TRBD2; J gene: TRBJ2-1; V gene: TRBV18; CDR3 DNA: TGTGCCAGCTCGGCTGGACTAGCGGGAGCGGAGAATGAGCAGTTCTTC; CDR3 protein: CASSAGLAGAENEQFF
clone size: -; D gene: -; J gene: TRBJ2-5; V gene: TRBV12-3/TRBV12-4; CDR3 DNA: TGTGCCAGCAGTCCCCTACTTGGGACCCAGTACTTC; CDR3 protein: CASSPLLGTQYF
clone size: few; D gene: -; J gene: TRBJ2-7; V gene: TRBV5-1; CDR3 DNA: TGCGCCAGCAGCGTGTCCGGGATAAGTGTCTCCGAGCAGTACTTC; CDR3 protein: CASSVSGISVSEQYF
clone size: -; D gene: TRBD1; J gene: TRBJ2-1; V gene: TRBV5-1; CDR3 DNA: TGCGCCAGCAGCTCAAACGTGGGACAGGGTAATGAGCAGTTCTTC; CDR3 protein: CASSSNVGQGNEQFF
clone size: -; D gene: TRBD2; J gene: TRBJ2-1; V gene: TRBV4-3; CDR3 DNA: TGCGCCAGCAGCCCTAAAACCGGACTAGCGCCCTACAATGAGCAGTTCTTC; CDR3 protein: CASSPKTGLAPYNEQFF
clone size: -; D gene: -; J gene: TRBJ1-6; V gene: TRBV19; CDR3 DNA: TGTGCCAGTTCGTCGGGGTCGCGTAATTCACCCCTCCACTTT; CDR3 protein: CASSSGSRNSPLHF
clone size: -; D gene: -; J gene: TRBJ2-2; V gene: TRBV19; CDR3 DNA: TGTGCCAGTAGTATATACCGGGATTCCAAAGAACACCGGGGAGCTGTTTTT; CDR3 protein: CASSIYRDSKEHRGAVF
clone size: -; D gene: -; J gene: TRBJ2-7; V gene: TRBV6-5; CDR3 DNA: TGTGCCAGCAGTTACTCCCGATCGGGGGGCTACAACGAGCAGTACTTC; CDR3 protein: CASSYSRSGGYNEQYF
clone size: -; D gene: TRBD1; J gene: TRBJ1-2; V gene: TRBV7-6; CDR3 DNA: TGTGCCAGCAGCTTAGAGCCTGGTGGGTCCACAGGGGTCAACTATGGCTACACCTTC; CDR3 protein: CASSLEPGGSTGVNYGYTF
clone size: -; D gene: -; J gene: TRBJ2-4; V gene: TRBV4-3; CDR3 DNA: TGCGCCAGCAGCCAAGATCGGGGAGAACCCAACATTCAGTACTTC; CDR3 protein: CASSQDRGEPNIQYF